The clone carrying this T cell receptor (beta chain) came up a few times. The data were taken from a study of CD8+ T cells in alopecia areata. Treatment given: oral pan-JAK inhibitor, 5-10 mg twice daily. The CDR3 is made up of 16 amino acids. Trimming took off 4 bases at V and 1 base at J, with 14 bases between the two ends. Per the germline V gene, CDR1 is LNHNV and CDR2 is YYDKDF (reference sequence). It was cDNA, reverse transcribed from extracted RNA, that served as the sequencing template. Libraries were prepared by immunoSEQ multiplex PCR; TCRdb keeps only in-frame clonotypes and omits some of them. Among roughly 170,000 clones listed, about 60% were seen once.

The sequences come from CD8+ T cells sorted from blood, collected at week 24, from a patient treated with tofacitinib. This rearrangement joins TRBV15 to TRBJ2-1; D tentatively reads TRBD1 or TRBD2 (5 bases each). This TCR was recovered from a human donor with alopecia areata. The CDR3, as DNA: TGTGCCACCAGCACTGAGTTGTGGGGGTCCTACAATGAGCAGTTCTTC. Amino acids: CATSTELWGSYNEQFF. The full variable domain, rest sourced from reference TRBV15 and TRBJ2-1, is DAMVIQNPRYQVTQFGKPVTLSCSQTLNHNVMYWYQQKSSQAPKLLFHYYDKDFNNEADTPDNFQSRRPNTSFCFLDIRSPGLGDTAMYLCATSTELWGSYNEQFFGPGTRLTVL.